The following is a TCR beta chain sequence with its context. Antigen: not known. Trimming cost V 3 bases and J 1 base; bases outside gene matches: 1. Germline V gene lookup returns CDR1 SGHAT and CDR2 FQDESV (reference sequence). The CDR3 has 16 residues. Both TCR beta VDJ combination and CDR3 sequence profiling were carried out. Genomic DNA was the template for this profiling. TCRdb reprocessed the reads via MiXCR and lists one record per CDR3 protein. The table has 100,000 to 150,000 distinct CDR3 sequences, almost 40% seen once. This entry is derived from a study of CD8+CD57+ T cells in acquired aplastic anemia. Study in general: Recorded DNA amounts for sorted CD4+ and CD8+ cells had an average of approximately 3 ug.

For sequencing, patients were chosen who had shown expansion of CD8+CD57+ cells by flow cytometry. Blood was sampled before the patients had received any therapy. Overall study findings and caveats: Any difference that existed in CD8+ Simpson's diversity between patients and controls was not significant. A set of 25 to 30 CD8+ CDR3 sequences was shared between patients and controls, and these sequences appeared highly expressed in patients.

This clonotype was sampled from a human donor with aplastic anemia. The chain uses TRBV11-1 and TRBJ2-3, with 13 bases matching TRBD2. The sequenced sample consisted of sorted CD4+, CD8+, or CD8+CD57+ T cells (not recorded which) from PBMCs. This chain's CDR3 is CASSFGTSGGTDTQYF. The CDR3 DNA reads TGTGCCAGCAGCTTCGGGACTAGCGGGGGCACAGATACGCAGTATTTT. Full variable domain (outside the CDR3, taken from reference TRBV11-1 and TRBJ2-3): EAEVAQSPRYKITEKSQAVAFWCDPISGHATLYWYRQILGQGPELLVQFQDESVVDDSQLPKDRFSAERLKGVDSTLKIQPAELGDSAMYLCASSFGTSGGTDTQYFGPGTRLTVL.